This TCR beta chain was observed in a study of T cell responses to AZD1222 COVID-19 vaccine. Overall study findings and caveats: Vaccine-associated CD4 TCRs spanned spike, dominant at 160-218 and 743-854. Possibly, clonal diversity was underestimated; donors were largely white British and included more females. Spike-specific TCR breadth and depth grew following two AZD1222 doses.

The repertoire was sequenced with immunoSEQ multiplex PCR; TCRdb's copy has only in-frame clones and lacks some. The sample carries about 140,000 clones, roughly 90% recorded once. As concerns this clone: Its antigen is unidentified.

Germline V gives CDR1 SGHRS, CDR2 YFSETQ. The CDR3 contains 17 residues. V was shortened by 0 bases and J by 0 bases, with 10 bases between the two germline ends. The V call is TRBV5-1, the J call TRBJ2-6; D is ambiguous. This receptor was taken from an adult who received the AZD1222 COVID-19 vaccine. The sequencing here drew on peripheral blood, taken 28 days after the second AZD1222 dose. The CDR3 spells CASSLGAGFSGANVLTF. The CDR3 nucleotides are TGCGCCAGCAGCTTGGGTGCTGGATTCTCTGGGGCCAACGTCCTGACTTTC. The full variable domain, rest sourced from reference TRBV5-1 and TRBJ2-6, is KAGVTQTPRYLIKTRGQQVTLSCSPISGHRSVSWYQQTPGQGLQFLFEYFSETQRNKGNFPGRFSGRQFSNSRSEMNVSTLELGDSALYLCASSLGAGFSGANVLTFGAGSRLTVL.